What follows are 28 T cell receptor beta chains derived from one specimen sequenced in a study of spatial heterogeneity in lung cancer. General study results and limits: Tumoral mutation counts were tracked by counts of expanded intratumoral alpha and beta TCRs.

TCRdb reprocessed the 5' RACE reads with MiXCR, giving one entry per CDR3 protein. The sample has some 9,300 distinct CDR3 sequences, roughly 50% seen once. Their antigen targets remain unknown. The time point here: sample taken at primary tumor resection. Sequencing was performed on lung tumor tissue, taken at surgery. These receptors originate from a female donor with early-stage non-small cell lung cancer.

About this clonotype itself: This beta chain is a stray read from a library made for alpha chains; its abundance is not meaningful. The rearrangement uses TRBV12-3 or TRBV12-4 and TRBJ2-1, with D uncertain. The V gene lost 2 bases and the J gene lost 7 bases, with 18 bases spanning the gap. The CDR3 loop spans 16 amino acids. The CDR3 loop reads CASSLYGRHPGNEQFF. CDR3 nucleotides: TGTGCCAGCAGTTTATACGGGCGTCACCCTGGGAATGAGCAGTTCTTC.

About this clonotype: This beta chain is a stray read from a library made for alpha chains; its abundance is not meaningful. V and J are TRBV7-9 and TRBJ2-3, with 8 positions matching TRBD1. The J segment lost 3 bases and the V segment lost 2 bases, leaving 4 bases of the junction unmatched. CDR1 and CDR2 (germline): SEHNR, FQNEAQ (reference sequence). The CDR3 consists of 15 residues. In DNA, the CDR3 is TGTGCCAGCAGCTTAAGACAGGGGAGAACAGATACGCAGTATTTT. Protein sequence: CASSLRQGRTDTQYF.

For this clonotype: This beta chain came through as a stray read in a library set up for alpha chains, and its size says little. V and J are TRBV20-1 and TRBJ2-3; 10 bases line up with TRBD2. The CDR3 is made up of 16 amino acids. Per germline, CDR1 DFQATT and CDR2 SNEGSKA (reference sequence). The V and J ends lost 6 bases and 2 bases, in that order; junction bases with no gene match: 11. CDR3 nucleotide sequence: TGCAGTGCCCGTGGGGTGCTAGCGGGGGTCACAGATACGCAGTATTTT. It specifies CSARGVLAGVTDTQYF.

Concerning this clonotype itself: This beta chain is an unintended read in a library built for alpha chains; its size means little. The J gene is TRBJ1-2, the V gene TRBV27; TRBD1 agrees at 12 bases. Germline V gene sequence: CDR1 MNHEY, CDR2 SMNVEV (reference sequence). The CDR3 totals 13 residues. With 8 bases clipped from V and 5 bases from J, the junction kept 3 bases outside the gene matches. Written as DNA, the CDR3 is TGTGCCAGCGGGACAGGGGGCTTGTATGGCTACACCTTC. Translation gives CASGTGGLYGYTF.

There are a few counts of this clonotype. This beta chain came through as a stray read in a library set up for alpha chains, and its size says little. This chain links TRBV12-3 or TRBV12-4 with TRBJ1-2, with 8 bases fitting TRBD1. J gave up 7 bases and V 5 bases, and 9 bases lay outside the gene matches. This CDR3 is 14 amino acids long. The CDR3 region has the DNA TGTGCCAGCAGTCCTGGACAGGGTCGAGTTGGCTACACCTTC. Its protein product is CASSPGQGRVGYTF.

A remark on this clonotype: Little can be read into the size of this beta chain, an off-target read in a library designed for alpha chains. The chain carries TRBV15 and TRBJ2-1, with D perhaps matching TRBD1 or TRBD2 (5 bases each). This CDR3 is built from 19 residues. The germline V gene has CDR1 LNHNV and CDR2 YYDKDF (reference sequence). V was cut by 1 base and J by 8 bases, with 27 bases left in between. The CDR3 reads CATSRGGPGQVSPVHEQFF. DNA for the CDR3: TGTGCCACCAGCAGAGGTGGACCGGGGCAGGTTTCGCCGGTCCATGAGCAGTTCTTC. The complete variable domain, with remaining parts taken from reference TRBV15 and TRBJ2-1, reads DAMVIQNPRYQVTQFGKPVTLSCSQTLNHNVMYWYQQKSSQAPKLLFHYYDKDFNNEADTPDNFQSRRPNTSFCFLDIRSPGLGDTAMYLCATSRGGPGQVSPVHEQFFGPGTRLTVL.

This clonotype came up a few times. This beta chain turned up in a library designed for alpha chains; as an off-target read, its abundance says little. CDR3 DNA sequence: TGTGCCAGCCCCCCTCGATTCTCGGGACAGGGTGGCGGGTCCTACGAGCAGTACTTC. It codes for CASPPRFSGQGGGSYEQYF. J is TRBJ2-7 and V is TRBV13, with TRBD1 matching 9 bases. The CDR3 has 19 residues. V was clipped by 8 bases and J by 1 base; unmatched bases: 21. The V gene's germline CDR1 is PRHDT and CDR2 FYEKMQ (reference sequence).

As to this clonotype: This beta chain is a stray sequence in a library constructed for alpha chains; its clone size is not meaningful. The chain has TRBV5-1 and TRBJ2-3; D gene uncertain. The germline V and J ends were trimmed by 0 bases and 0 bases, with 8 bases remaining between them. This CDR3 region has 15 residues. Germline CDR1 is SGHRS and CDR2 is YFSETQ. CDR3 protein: CASSLAATSTDTQYF. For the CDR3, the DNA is TGCGCCAGCAGCTTGGCGGCTACTAGCACAGATACGCAGTATTTT. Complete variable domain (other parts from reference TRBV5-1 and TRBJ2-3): KAGVTQTPRYLIKTRGQQVTLSCSPISGHRSVSWYQQTPGQGLQFLFEYFSETQRNKGNFPGRFSGRQFSNSRSEMNVSTLELGDSALYLCASSLAATSTDTQYFGPGTRLTVL.

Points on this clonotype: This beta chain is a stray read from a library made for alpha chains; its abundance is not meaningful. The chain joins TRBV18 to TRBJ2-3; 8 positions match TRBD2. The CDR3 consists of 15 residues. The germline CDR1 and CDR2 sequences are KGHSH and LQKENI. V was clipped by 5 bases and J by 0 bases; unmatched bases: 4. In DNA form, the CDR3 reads TGTGCCAGCTCATCCATAGCGGGGAGCACAGATACGCAGTATTTT. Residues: CASSSIAGSTDTQYF.

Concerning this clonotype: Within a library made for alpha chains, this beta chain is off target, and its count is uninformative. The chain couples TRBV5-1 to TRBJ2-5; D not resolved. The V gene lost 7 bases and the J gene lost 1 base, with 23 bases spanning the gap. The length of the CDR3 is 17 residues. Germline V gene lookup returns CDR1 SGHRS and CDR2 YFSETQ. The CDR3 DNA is TGCGCCAGCTCTCACACAAAGGAAGGCAAGGGCCAAGAGACCCAGTACTTC. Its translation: CASSHTKEGKGQETQYF.

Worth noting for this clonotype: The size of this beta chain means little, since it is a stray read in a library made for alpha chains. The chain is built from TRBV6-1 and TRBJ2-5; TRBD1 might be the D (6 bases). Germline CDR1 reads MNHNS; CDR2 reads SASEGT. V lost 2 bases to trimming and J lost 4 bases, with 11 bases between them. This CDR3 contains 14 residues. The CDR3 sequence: CASSEWGTRETQYF. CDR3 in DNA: TGTGCCAGCAGTGAATGGGGGACAAGAGAGACCCAGTACTTC.

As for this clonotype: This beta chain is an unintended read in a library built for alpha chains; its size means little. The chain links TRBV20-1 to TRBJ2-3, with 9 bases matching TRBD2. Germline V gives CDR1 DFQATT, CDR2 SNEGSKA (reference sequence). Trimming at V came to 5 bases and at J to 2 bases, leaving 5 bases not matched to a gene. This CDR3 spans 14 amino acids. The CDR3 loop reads CSAQTSGYTDTQYF. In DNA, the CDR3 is TGCAGTGCTCAAACTAGCGGGTACACAGATACGCAGTATTTT.

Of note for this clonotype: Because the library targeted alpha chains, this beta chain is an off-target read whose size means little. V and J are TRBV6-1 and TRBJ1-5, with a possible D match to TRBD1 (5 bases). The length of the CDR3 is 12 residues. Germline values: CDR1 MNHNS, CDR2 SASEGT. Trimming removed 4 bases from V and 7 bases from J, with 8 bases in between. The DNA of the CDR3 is TGTGCCAGCAGTGTTCGGGGGCAGCCCCAGCATTTT. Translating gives CASSVRGQPQHF.

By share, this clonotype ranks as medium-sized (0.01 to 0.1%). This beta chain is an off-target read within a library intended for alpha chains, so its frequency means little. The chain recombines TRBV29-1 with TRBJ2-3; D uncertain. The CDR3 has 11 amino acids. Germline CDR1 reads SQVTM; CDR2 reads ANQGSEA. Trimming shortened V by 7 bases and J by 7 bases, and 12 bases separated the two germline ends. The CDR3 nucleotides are TGCAGCGCCTGGAATTTGAATACGCAGTATTTT. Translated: CSAWNLNTQYF.

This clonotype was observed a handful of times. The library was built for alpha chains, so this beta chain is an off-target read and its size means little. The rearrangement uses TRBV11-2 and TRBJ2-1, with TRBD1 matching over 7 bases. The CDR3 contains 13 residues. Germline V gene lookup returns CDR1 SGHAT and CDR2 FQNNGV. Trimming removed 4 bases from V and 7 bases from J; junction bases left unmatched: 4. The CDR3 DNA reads TGTGCCAGCAGCTCCAGACAGGGAAATGAGCAGTTCTTC. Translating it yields CASSSRQGNEQFF. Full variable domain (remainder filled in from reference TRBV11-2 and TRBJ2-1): EAGVAQSPRYKIIEKRQSVAFWCNPISGHATLYWYQQILGQGPKLLIQFQNNGVVDDSQLPKDRFSAERLKGVDSTLKIQPAKLEDSAVYLCASSSRQGNEQFFGPGTRLTVL.

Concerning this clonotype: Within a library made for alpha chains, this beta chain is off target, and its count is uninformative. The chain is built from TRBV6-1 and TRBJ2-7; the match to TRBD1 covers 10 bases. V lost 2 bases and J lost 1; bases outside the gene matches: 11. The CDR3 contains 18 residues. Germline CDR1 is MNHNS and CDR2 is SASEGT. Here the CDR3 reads CASSEWPVGDRGSYEQYF. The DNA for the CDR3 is TGTGCCAGCAGTGAATGGCCCGTGGGGGACAGGGGATCCTACGAGCAGTACTTC.

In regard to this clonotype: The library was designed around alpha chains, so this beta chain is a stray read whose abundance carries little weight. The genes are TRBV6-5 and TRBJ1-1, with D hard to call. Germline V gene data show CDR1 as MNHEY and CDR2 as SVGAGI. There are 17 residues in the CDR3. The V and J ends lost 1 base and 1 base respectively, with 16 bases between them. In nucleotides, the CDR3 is TGTGCCAGCAGTTACTTTCAGATGGCGGGCAGGAACACTGAAGCTTTCTTT. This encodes CASSYFQMAGRNTEAFF.

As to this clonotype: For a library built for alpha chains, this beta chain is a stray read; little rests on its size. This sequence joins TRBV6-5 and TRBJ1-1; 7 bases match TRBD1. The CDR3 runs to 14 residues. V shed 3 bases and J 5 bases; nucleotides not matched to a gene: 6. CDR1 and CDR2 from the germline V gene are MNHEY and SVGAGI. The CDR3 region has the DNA TGTGCCAGCAGTTATCTCGACAGGGATACTGAAGCTTTCTTT. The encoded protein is CASSYLDRDTEAFF.

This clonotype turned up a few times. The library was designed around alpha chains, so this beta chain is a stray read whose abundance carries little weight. The CDR3 sequence: CASSLTGSGAKNTEAFF. CDR3 nucleotides: TGTGCCAGCAGCTTGACAGGGTCTGGGGCGAAGAACACTGAAGCTTTCTTT. The chain links TRBV7-2 to TRBJ1-1, with 7 bases that match TRBD1. From germline, CDR1 is SGHTA and CDR2 FQGNSA. The V and J ends lost 3 bases and 1 base, in that order; junction bases with no gene match: 11. This CDR3 has 17 amino acids.

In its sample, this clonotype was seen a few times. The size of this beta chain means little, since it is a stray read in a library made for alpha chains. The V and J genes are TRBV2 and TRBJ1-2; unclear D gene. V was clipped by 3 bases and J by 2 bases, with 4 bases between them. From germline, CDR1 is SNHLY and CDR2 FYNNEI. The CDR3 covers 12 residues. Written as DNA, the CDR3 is TGTGCCAGCAGTGAGCCAAACTATGGCTACACCTTC. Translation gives CASSEPNYGYTF.

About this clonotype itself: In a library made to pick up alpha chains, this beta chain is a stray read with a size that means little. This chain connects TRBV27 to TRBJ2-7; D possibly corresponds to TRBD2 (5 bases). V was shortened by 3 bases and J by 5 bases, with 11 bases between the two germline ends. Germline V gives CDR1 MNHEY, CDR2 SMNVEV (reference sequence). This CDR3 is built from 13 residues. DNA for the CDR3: TGTGCCAGCAGTTTCTTTTTGGGAGACGAGCAGTACTTC. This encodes CASSFFLGDEQYF.

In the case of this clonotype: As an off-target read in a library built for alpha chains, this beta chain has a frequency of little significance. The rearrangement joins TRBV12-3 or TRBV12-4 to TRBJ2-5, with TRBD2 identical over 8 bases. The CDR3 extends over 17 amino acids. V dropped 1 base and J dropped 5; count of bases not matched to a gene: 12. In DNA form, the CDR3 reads TGTGCCAGCAGTTTAGGACTAGCGCGGCCACCCCGGGAGACCCAGTACTTC. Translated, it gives CASSLGLARPPRETQYF.

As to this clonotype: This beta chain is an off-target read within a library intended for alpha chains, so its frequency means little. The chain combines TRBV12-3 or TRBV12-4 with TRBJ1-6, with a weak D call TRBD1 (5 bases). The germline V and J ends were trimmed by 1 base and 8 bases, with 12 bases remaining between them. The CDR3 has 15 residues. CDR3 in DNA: TGTGCCAGCAGTTTAGGCGGGACCGGATATTCACCCCTCCACTTT. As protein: CASSLGGTGYSPLHF.

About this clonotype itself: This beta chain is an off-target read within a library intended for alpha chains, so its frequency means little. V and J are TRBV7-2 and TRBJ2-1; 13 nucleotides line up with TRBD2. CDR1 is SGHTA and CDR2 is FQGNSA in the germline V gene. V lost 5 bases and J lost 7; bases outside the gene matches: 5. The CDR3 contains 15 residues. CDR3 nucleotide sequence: TGTGCCAGCAGCCAGGGACTAGCGGGAAAGAATGAGCAGTTCTTC. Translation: CASSQGLAGKNEQFF.

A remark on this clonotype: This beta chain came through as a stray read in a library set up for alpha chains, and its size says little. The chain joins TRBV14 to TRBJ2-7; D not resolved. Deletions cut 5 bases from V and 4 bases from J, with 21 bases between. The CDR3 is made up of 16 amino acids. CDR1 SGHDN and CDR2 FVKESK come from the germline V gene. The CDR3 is CASSGRPAKSTYEQYF. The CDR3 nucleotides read TGTGCCAGCAGCGGCCGACCCGCCAAGTCGACGTACGAGCAGTACTTC.

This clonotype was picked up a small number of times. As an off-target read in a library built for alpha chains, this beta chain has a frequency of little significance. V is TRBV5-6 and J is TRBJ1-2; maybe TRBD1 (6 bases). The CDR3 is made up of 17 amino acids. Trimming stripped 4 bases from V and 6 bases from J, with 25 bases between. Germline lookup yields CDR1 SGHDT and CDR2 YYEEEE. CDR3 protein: CASSPAEAGALRDGYTF. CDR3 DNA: TGTGCCAGCAGCCCCGCCGAGGCAGGGGCGCTAAGGGATGGCTACACCTTC.

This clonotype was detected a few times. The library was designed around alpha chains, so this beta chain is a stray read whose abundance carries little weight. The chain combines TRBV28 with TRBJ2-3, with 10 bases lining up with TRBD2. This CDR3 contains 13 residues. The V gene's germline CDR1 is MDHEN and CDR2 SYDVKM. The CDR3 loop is CVTGTSDTDTQYF. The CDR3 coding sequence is TGTGTCACCGGGACTAGCGATACAGATACGCAGTATTTT.

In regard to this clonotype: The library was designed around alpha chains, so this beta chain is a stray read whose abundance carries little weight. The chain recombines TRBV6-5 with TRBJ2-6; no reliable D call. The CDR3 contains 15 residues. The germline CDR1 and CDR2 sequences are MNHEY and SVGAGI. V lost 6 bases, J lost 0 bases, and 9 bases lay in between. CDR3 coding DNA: TGTGCCAGCAGATTATTCGGCTCTGGGGCCAACGTCCTGACTTTC. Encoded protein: CASRLFGSGANVLTF.